This T cell receptor (beta chain) stems from a study of T-cell reconstitution after alpha-beta-depleted transplantation in children. This clonotype was seen a few times. What it recognizes is unknown. Whole-study findings and limits: At around two months after transplant, the alpha-beta T cells were reportedly derived from several hundred expanded clones that came from non-depleted graft cells.

Preparation of the TCRbeta library involved a method that used unique molecular identifiers. TCRdb analysed the PCR reads with MiXCR anew, one entry per CDR3 protein. This repertoire shows about 510,000 distinct CDR3 sequences, over 10% found once; its top ten account for approximately 14%. The CDR3 contains 12 residues. Sequencing was performed on PBMCs, mostly from graft donor cells, taken 180 days after TCRalphabeta/CD19-depleted stem cell transplant. The rearrangement links TRBV21-1 to TRBJ1-2. TRBV21-1 is labeled a pseudogene. The receptor comes from a female patient aged 2-9 years who had a stem cell transplant for aplastic anemia, so the T cells may come from the graft donor. For the CDR3, the DNA is TGTGCCCGCTCGGAGTGGGGCTATGGCTACACCTTC. Translating it yields CARSEWGYGYTF.